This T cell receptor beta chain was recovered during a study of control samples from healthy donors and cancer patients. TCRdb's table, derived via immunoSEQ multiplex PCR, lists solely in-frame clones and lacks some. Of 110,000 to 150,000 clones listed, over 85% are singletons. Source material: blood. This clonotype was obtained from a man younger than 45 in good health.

In DNA, the CDR3 is TGTGCCAGCAGCCACCTCCTCGGGCTAGCGGGAGGGGCGACAGATACGCAGTATTTT. Translating gives CASSHLLGLAGGATDTQYF. The rearrangement uses TRBV4-2 and TRBJ2-3, with 12 bases fitting TRBD2. Per germline, CDR1 LGHNA and CDR2 YNFKEQ. The CDR3 length is 19 residues. Trimming cost V 3 bases and J 3 bases; bases outside gene matches: 13.